This passage covers 31 T cell receptor beta chains from one sample sequenced in a study of blood T cell repertoires in COVID-19. Measured with immunoSEQ multiplex PCR; TCRdb has only the in-frame clones, and not every one. The sample holds tens of thousands of clones; 78% are singletons and the top ten take around 16%. Input material: peripheral blood. All receptors come from a human donor in a cohort sampled during active COVID-19.

The genes are TRBV15 and TRBJ2-7, with TRBD1 matching over 7 bases. Germline V gives CDR1 LNHNV, CDR2 YYDKDF (reference sequence). Germline trimming cut 3 bases from V and 4 bases from J; bases unmatched to any gene: 12. CDR3 length equals 16 residues. CDR3 residues: CATSRRSGQASYEQYF. CDR3 DNA: TGTGCCACCAGCAGGCGAAGTGGACAGGCGAGTTACGAGCAGTACTTC.

The chain carries TRBV21-1 and TRBJ2-7; TRBD2, the table's D call, lacks a check against the DNA. TRBV21-1 is annotated as a pseudogene. The CDR3 has 15 residues. The CDR3 protein is CASSTGLAGGYEQYF. The CDR3, as DNA: TGTGCCAGCAGCACGGGACTAGCGGGAGGCTACGAGCAGTACTTC.

The rearrangement joins TRBV29-1 to TRBJ2-1; 14 bases match TRBD2. CDR1 and CDR2 from the germline V gene are SQVTM and ANQGSEA. V shed 6 bases, J shed 9 bases, and the junction held 4 bases outside the gene matches. The CDR3 covers 13 residues. DNA for the CDR3: TGCAGCGTGGGGACTAGCGGGAGTCTTGAGCAGTTCTTC. Residues: CSVGTSGSLEQFF.

This clone was counted a few times. This chain connects TRBV7-9 to TRBJ1-6, with 10 bases aligning to TRBD1. Germline V CDR1 and CDR2: SEHNR, FQNEAQ (reference sequence). With V trimmed by 5 bases and J by 9 bases, 7 bases remained unmatched. CDR3 length equals 15 residues. CDR3: CASSPSGQGGSPLHF. The CDR3 nucleotides read TGTGCCAGCAGCCCCTCCGGACAGGGGGGTTCACCCCTCCACTTT.

This chain uses TRBV6-6 with TRBJ2-5; D remains ambiguous. Germline lookup yields CDR1 MNHNY and CDR2 SVGAGI (reference sequence). CDR3 size: 12 residues. V lost 0 bases and J 5 bases, leaving 4 bases between the germline ends. The CDR3 DNA sequence: TGTGCCAGCAGTTACTCGCGGGAGACCCAGTACTTC. Amino acid sequence: CASSYSRETQYF.

The gene calls are TRBV19 and TRBJ1-1; D unresolved. The V and J ends lost 0 bases and 10 bases respectively, with 9 bases between them. Germline values: CDR1 LNHDA, CDR2 SQIVND (reference sequence). CDR3 size: 12 residues. CDR3 in amino acids: CASSIERGRAFF. The CDR3 DNA reads TGTGCCAGTAGTATAGAGAGAGGGAGAGCTTTCTTT.

This clone was detected a few times. The genes are TRBV20-1 and TRBJ2-1; D gene unclear. V shed 3 bases and J shed 8 bases, with 17 bases lying between them. Germline loops: CDR1 DFQATT, CDR2 SNEGSKA (reference sequence). The length of the CDR3 is 14 residues. CDR3 protein: CSASLEIKGDEQFF. The CDR3 DNA reads as TGCAGTGCTAGTTTGGAGATTAAAGGCGATGAGCAGTTCTTC.

The rearrangement links TRBV15 to TRBJ2-5; D ambiguous. The germline V and J ends were trimmed by 1 base and 4 bases, with 10 bases remaining between them. The CDR3 totals 14 residues. Germline V gives CDR1 LNHNV, CDR2 YYDKDF (reference sequence). The CDR3 DNA reads as TGTGCCACCAGCAGAGTTACGGGTCGAGAGACCCAGTACTTC. Residues: CATSRVTGRETQYF.

The chain has TRBV7-2 and TRBJ2-1; 9 bases map to TRBD1. Germline CDR1 reads SGHTA; CDR2 reads FQGNSA. This CDR3 is 16 amino acids long. V lost 5 bases to trimming and J lost 5 bases; unmatched junction nucleotides: 10. The CDR3 spells CASSTSGTGPNNEQFF. In nucleotides, the CDR3 is TGTGCCAGCAGCACATCCGGGACAGGGCCCAACAATGAGCAGTTCTTC. The full variable domain, completed using reference TRBV7-2 and TRBJ2-1, is GAGVSQSPSNKVTEKGKDVELRCDPISGHTALYWYRQSLGQGLEFLIYFQGNSAPDKSGLPSDRFSAERTGGSVSTLTIQRTQQEDSAVYLCASSTSGTGPNNEQFFGPGTRLTVL.

The rearrangement joins TRBV7-8 to TRBJ1-1; D might be TRBD1 (6 bases). The CDR3 runs 16 residues. Germline assignment: CDR1 SGHVS and CDR2 FQNEAQ. V lost 0 bases, J lost 0 bases, and 11 bases lay in between. The CDR3 protein is CASSLAGTLMNTEAFF. CDR3 bases: TGTGCCAGCAGCTTAGCCGGGACACTAATGAACACTGAAGCTTTCTTT.

This clone was observed a single time. The chain has TRBV6-1 and TRBJ2-3; 9 nucleotides align to TRBD2. Germline-derived CDR1 and CDR2 are MNHNS and SASEGT. The CDR3 is made up of 15 amino acids. Trimming cost V 2 bases and J 4 bases; bases outside gene matches: 4. The CDR3 nucleotides are TGTGCCAGCAGTGAACAGCTAGCGGGGCCAGATACGCAGTATTTT. The encoded protein is CASSEQLAGPDTQYF.

The chain is built from TRBV21-1 and TRBJ2-4; the table names TRBD1, a call not compared with the DNA. TRBV21-1 represents a pseudogene. The CDR3 spans 16 residues. CDR3 loop: CASSNRQGTAKNIQYF. The CDR3 bases are TGTGCCAGCAGCAACCGACAGGGCACTGCCAAAAACATTCAGTACTTC.

This chain links TRBV30 with TRBJ1-5; D is uncertain. From germline, CDR1 is GTSNPN and CDR2 SVGIG (reference sequence). This CDR3 is 14 amino acids long. Trimming stripped 0 bases from V and 0 bases from J, with 6 bases between. CDR3 loop: CAWSVRGSNQPQHF. Here the CDR3 DNA reads TGTGCCTGGAGTGTACGGGGTAGCAATCAGCCCCAGCATTTT.

The chain joins TRBV6-4 to TRBJ1-2, with 8 bases fitting TRBD1. Per the germline V gene, CDR1 is MRHNA and CDR2 is SNTAGT. The V segment lost 5 bases and the J segment 4 bases; nucleotides outside the gene matches: 3. The CDR3 is 13 residues long. The CDR3 bases are TGTGCCAGCAGTACTGGACAGGGCTATGGCTACACCTTC. It encodes CASSTGQGYGYTF.

The J gene is TRBJ1-6, the V gene TRBV5-4, with 9 bases fitting TRBD1. The CDR3 is 14 residues long. With 9 bases clipped from V and 5 bases from J, the junction kept 6 bases outside the gene matches. CDR1 is SGHNT, CDR2 YYREEE, per germline (reference sequence). CDR3: CATKDRGDNSPLHF. In DNA form, the CDR3 reads TGTGCCACAAAGGACAGGGGTGATAATTCACCCCTCCACTTT.

The chain uses TRBV3-1 (or the pseudogene TRBV3-2) and TRBJ2-5, with D tentatively TRBD2 (5 bases). V was cut by 1 base and J by 5 bases, with 11 bases left in between. Per the germline V gene, CDR1 is LGHDT and CDR2 is YNNKEL (reference sequence). CDR3 length: 14 amino acids. The CDR3 coding sequence is TGTGCCAGCAGCCAAGTGGGAAGGAGGGAGACCCAGTACTTC. This encodes CASSQVGRRETQYF.

The V gene is TRBV14, the J gene TRBJ1-5; D gene uncertain. The CDR3 has 13 residues. Germline V lookup: CDR1 SGHDN, CDR2 FVKESK. Trimming stripped 4 bases from V and 5 bases from J, with 9 bases between. Here the CDR3 reads CASSPGKDQPQHF. In DNA form, the CDR3 reads TGTGCCAGCAGCCCAGGCAAAGATCAGCCCCAGCATTTT.

The V and J genes are TRBV28 and TRBJ1-5; 11 bases are shared with TRBD1. The V segment lost 5 bases and the J segment 9 bases; nucleotides outside the gene matches: 21. The length of the CDR3 is 19 residues. Germline V CDR1 and CDR2: MDHEN, SYDVKM. The CDR3 nucleotides read TGTGCCAGCAGTCCCTCGGGGACAGGGGGAAATTACCAAGTGCTGCCCCAGCATTTT. This encodes CASSPSGTGGNYQVLPQHF.

The chain joins TRBV7-9 to TRBJ1-1, with D hard to call. The V end lost 2 bases, the J end lost 5 bases, and 12 bases lay between the germline ends. The germline V gene has CDR1 SEHNR and CDR2 FQNEAQ (reference sequence). This CDR3 is 14 amino acids long. The CDR3 here is CASSLREGATEAFF. As DNA, the CDR3 is TGTGCCAGCAGCTTAAGAGAGGGAGCAACTGAAGCTTTCTTT.

This clone was seen more than once but under ten times. The V call is TRBV7-2, the J call TRBJ2-5, with D hard to call. Trimming took off 6 bases at V and 2 bases at J, with 4 bases between the two ends. The CDR3 has 11 residues. Germline CDR1 SGHTA, CDR2 FQGNSA. CDR3 sequence reads: CASSQQETQYF. CDR3 DNA sequence: TGTGCCAGCAGTCAACAAGAGACCCAGTACTTC.

The rearrangement uses TRBV7-2 and TRBJ2-1, with D uncertain. The CDR3 has 12 amino acids. Trimming removed 1 base at V and 6 bases at J, with 4 bases between. Germline CDR1 and CDR2: SGHTA and FQGNSA. The CDR3 spells CASSLGANEQFF. The CDR3 bases are TGTGCCAGCAGCTTAGGGGCCAATGAGCAGTTCTTC.

The J gene is TRBJ2-2, the V gene TRBV5-5; TRBD2 aligns across 9 bases. Losses at the gene ends were 0 bases for V and 5 bases for J; bases not matched to a gene: 11. The CDR3 extends over 18 amino acids. Germline CDR1 reads SGHKS; CDR2 reads YYEKEE (reference sequence). CDR3 sequence reads: CASSLAGVSGRQTGELFF. The CDR3 nucleotides are TGTGCCAGCAGCTTGGCCGGTGTTAGCGGGAGACAAACCGGGGAGCTGTTTTTT.

The chain is built from TRBV15 and TRBJ2-2; possible D gene TRBD2, 7 bases. The germline V gene has CDR1 LNHNV and CDR2 YYDKDF (reference sequence). CDR3 size: 14 residues. Deletions cut 8 bases from V and 0 bases from J, with 10 bases between. Here the CDR3 DNA reads TGTGCCACCGGGAGGGGGGCGAACACCGGGGAGCTGTTTTTT. It encodes CATGRGANTGELFF.

The chain uses TRBV5-4 and TRBJ2-7, with TRBD2 matching over 7 bases. Trimming took 4 bases from V and 1 from J; bases not matched to a gene: 5. Germline values: CDR1 SGHNT, CDR2 YYREEE (reference sequence). The CDR3 loop spans 14 amino acids. Written as DNA, the CDR3 is TGTGCCAGCAGCCGCTCCGGGAGGTCCTACGAGCAGTACTTC. Translating gives CASSRSGRSYEQYF.

This chain uses TRBV6-5 with TRBJ2-7; D ambiguous. The CDR3 runs to 13 residues. Per germline, CDR1 MNHEY and CDR2 SVGAGI. The V end lost 5 bases, the J end lost 2 bases, and 10 bases lay between the germline ends. The CDR3 DNA reads as TGTGCCAGCAGTCGCCGGAGTACCTACGAGCAGTACTTC. It translates to CASSRRSTYEQYF.

Comments on this clone: This same CDR3 is encoded by further DNA sequences in the sample. J is TRBJ2-7 and V is TRBV30, with a weak D call TRBD2 (6 bases). Trimming left V 5 bases short and J 7 bases short, with 9 bases between. CDR3 length: 10 amino acids. Germline-derived CDR1 and CDR2 are GTSNPN and SVGIG (reference sequence). The CDR3 sequence: CAWGRREQYF. DNA of the CDR3: TGTGCCTGGGGGAGGCGGGAGCAGTACTTC. Using reference TRBV30 and TRBJ2-7 for the parts outside the CDR3, the full variable domain is SQTIHQWPATLVQPVGSPLSLECTVEGTSNPNLYWYRQAAGRGLQLLFYSVGIGQISSEVPQNLSASRPQDRQFILSSKKLLLSDSGFYLCAWGRREQYFGPGTRLTVT.

This chain joins TRBV7-9 and TRBJ2-1, with TRBD2 identical over 9 bases. CDR1 is SEHNR and CDR2 is FQNEAQ in the germline V gene (reference sequence). This CDR3 has 17 amino acids. The V and J ends lost 1 base and 4 bases, in that order; junction bases with no gene match: 8. CDR3 coding DNA: TGTGCCAGCAGCTTAGTTCGGGCTAGCGGGGTTTACAATGAGCAGTTCTTC. Translating gives CASSLVRASGVYNEQFF.

This clone was detected only a few times. The rearrangement links TRBV9 to TRBJ2-1, with 9 bases aligning to TRBD2. With 1 base clipped from V and 9 bases from J, the junction kept 14 bases outside the gene matches. The CDR3 length is 17 residues. Germline V gene sequence: CDR1 SGDLS, CDR2 YYNGEE. CDR3 in amino acids: CASSVTLGASGIIEQFF. DNA for the CDR3: TGTGCCAGCAGCGTAACCCTGGGGGCTAGCGGGATTATTGAGCAGTTCTTC.

The V gene is TRBV11-2, the J gene TRBJ1-4; D possibly corresponds to TRBD1 (5 bases). Trimming removed 4 bases at V and 5 bases at J, with 14 bases between. The CDR3 has 15 amino acids. Germline assignment: CDR1 SGHAT and CDR2 FQNNGV. The CDR3 protein is CASSSLQGKNEKLFF. The DNA of the CDR3 is TGTGCCAGCAGCTCCCTCCAGGGTAAAAATGAAAAACTGTTTTTT. Complete variable domain (other parts from reference TRBV11-2 and TRBJ1-4): EAGVAQSPRYKIIEKRQSVAFWCNPISGHATLYWYQQILGQGPKLLIQFQNNGVVDDSQLPKDRFSAERLKGVDSTLKIQPAKLEDSAVYLCASSSLQGKNEKLFFGSGTQLSVL.

The chain carries TRBV29-1 and TRBJ2-7, with TRBD1 matching 10 bases. V trimming: 6 bases; J trimming: 7 bases; junction bases outside the gene matches: 6. CDR1 and CDR2 from the germline V gene are SQVTM and ANQGSEA. This CDR3 comprises 12 residues. This CDR3 reads CSVGGQGQEQYF. CDR3 in DNA: TGCAGCGTGGGGGGACAGGGGCAAGAGCAGTACTTC.

The chain couples TRBV7-2 to TRBJ1-1; 7 bases line up with TRBD1. V shed 5 bases, J shed 1 base, and the junction held 7 bases outside the gene matches. The germline V gene has CDR1 SGHTA and CDR2 FQGNSA. This CDR3 region has 15 residues. The CDR3 bases are TGTGCCAGCAGCCCGCGACAGGGAGGGAACACTGAAGCTTTCTTT. This translates into CASSPRQGGNTEAFF.